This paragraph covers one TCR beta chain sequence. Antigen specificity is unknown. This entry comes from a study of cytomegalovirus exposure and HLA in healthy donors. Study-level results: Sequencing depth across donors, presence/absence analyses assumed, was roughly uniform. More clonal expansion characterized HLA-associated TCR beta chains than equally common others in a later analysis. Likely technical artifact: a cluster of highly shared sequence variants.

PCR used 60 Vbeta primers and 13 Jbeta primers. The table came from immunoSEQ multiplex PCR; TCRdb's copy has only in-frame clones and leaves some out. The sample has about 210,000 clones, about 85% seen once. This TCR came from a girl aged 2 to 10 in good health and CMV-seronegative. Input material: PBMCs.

CDR3 sequence: CASSHPPGLAGKTTYNEQFF. In DNA form, the CDR3 reads TGCGCCAGCAGCCATCCACCGGGACTAGCGGGAAAAACTACATACAATGAGCAGTTCTTC. The chain is built from TRBV4-1 and TRBJ2-1, with 13 positions matching TRBD2. Trimming cost V 3 bases and J 4 bases; bases outside gene matches: 15. The germline V gene has CDR1 MGHRA and CDR2 YSYEKL. This CDR3 spans 20 amino acids.